The 26 T cell receptor beta chains below all came from one sample that was sequenced in a study of cytomegalovirus exposure and HLA in healthy donors. The PCR ran on 60 Vbeta and 13 Jbeta primers. The repertoire was sequenced with immunoSEQ multiplex PCR; TCRdb's copy has only in-frame clones and lacks some. The data hold 180,000 or so clones, with around 75% observed a single time. The sequenced material came from PBMCs. These receptors came from a female donor in good health and CMV-seronegative.

The chain recombines TRBV18 with TRBJ2-3; D might be TRBD2 (5 bases). CDR3 length equals 15 residues. CDR1 and CDR2 from the germline V gene are KGHSH and LQKENI. V was cut by 4 bases and J by 2 bases, with 13 bases left in between. The chain's CDR3 is CASSLQAAATDTQYF. CDR3 nucleotides: TGTGCCAGCTCACTCCAAGCGGCGGCCACAGATACGCAGTATTTT.

This chain joins TRBV29-1 and TRBJ1-5, with a weak D call TRBD1 (6 bases). This CDR3 is 14 amino acids long. The germline V and J ends were trimmed by 7 bases and 0 bases, with 13 bases remaining between them. CDR1 and CDR2 from the germline V gene are SQVTM and ANQGSEA. In nucleotides, the CDR3 is TGCAGCGGTCTACAGGGTGGTAGCAATCAGCCCCAGCATTTT. Translating gives CSGLQGGSNQPQHF.

The chain is built from TRBV19 and TRBJ1-4; D remains ambiguous. Germline values: CDR1 LNHDA, CDR2 SQIVND (reference sequence). V was cut by 3 bases and J by 7 bases, with 12 bases left in between. The CDR3 is made up of 14 amino acids. In nucleotides, the CDR3 is TGTGCCAGTAGTATTGGCACCTCCCCTGAAAAACTGTTTTTT. Translated, it gives CASSIGTSPEKLFF.

The CDR3 DNA reads as TGTGCCAGCAGCCCAGGACTCACCGGGGGGGAGCAGTTCTTC. Its translation: CASSPGLTGGEQFF. The chain uses TRBV9 and TRBJ2-1; 7 bases are a match to TRBD2. CDR1 and CDR2 (germline): SGDLS, YYNGEE. This CDR3 has 14 residues. After removal of 4 bases from V and 10 bases from J, the junction contained 11 bases not matched to a gene. Using reference TRBV9 and TRBJ2-1 for the parts outside the CDR3, the full variable domain is DSGVTQTPKHLITATGQRVTLRCSPRSGDLSVYWYQQSLDQGLQFLIQYYNGEERAKGNILERFSAQQFPDLHSELNLSSLELGDSALYFCASSPGLTGGEQFFGPGTRLTVL.

The V gene is TRBV6-5, the J gene TRBJ1-2; D is possibly TRBD1 (6 bases). Germline CDR1 is MNHEY and CDR2 is SVGAGI. The CDR3 contains 16 residues. V lost 4 bases to trimming and J lost 6 bases, with 21 bases between them. CDR3 DNA sequence: TGTGCCAGCAGTTCCCCGGACAGCTATTATGTCGATGGCTACACCTTC. It specifies CASSSPDSYYVDGYTF.

The chain carries TRBV7-2 and TRBJ1-2; 7 bases map to TRBD1. The V gene's germline CDR1 is SGHTA and CDR2 FQGNSA. The J segment lost 5 bases and the V segment lost 5 bases, leaving 5 bases of the junction unmatched. This CDR3 region has 13 residues. CDR3 amino acids: CASSPPGQYGYTF. In nucleotides, the CDR3 is TGTGCCAGCAGCCCGCCGGGACAGTATGGCTACACCTTC.

The chain combines TRBV6-1 with TRBJ2-2; 9 nucleotides match TRBD1. CDR3 length: 15 residues. CDR1 is MNHNS, CDR2 SASEGT, per germline. The J segment lost 7 bases and the V segment lost 6 bases, leaving 9 bases of the junction unmatched. The CDR3 DNA sequence: TGTGCCAGCAGGGCTGCCGGGACAGGGTACGGGGAGCTGTTTTTT. Its translation is CASRAAGTGYGELFF.

Comment on this clone: Its ends do not fully match the called genes, so a read error is possible. This CDR3 reads CSSSLSTGFEKLFF. The DNA for the CDR3 is TGTTCCAGCAGCCTATCGACAGGGTTTGAAAAACTGTTTTTT. The genes are TRBV7-9 and TRBJ1-4, with 7 bases identical to TRBD1. Germline lookup yields CDR1 SEHNR and CDR2 FQNEAQ (reference sequence). This CDR3 comprises 14 residues.

The chain links TRBV7-2 to TRBJ2-3; 11 bases match TRBD2. Germline-derived CDR1 and CDR2 are SGHTA and FQGNSA. Trimming at V came to 5 bases and at J to 2 bases, leaving 9 bases not matched to a gene. This CDR3 is built from 17 residues. CDR3 residues: CASSPAPTSGITDTQYF. The CDR3 DNA reads TGTGCCAGCAGCCCCGCGCCGACTAGCGGGATCACAGATACGCAGTATTTT.

V gene TRBV6-6 combines with J gene TRBJ1-2, with 10 bases aligning to TRBD1. The CDR3 is made up of 15 amino acids. The germline CDR1 and CDR2 sequences are MNHNY and SVGAGI (reference sequence). V trimming: 4 bases; J trimming: 5 bases; junction bases outside the gene matches: 7. Here the CDR3 reads CASSSGTGARYGYTF. The CDR3 bases are TGTGCCAGCAGTTCTGGGACAGGGGCTAGATATGGCTACACCTTC.

This chain connects TRBV5-6 to TRBJ2-3; 7 nucleotides line up with TRBD2. The CDR3 length is 16 residues. Trimming at V came to 2 bases and at J to 2 bases, leaving 8 bases not matched to a gene. Germline values: CDR1 SGHDT, CDR2 YYEEEE. Here the CDR3 reads CASSFSPGLNTDTQYF. For the CDR3, the DNA is TGTGCCAGCAGCTTCTCTCCGGGACTAAACACAGATACGCAGTATTTT.

The chain employs TRBV18 and TRBJ2-1; 14 bases fit TRBD2. CDR1 is KGHSH, CDR2 LQKENI, per germline. V lost 1 base to trimming and J lost 6 bases; unmatched junction nucleotides: 8. The CDR3 is 18 residues long. Here the CDR3 DNA reads TGTGCCAGCTCACCACGAAGACTAGCGGGGGGGCTGGGCAATGAGCAGTTCTTC. Protein: CASSPRRLAGGLGNEQFF.

The V gene is TRBV29-1, the J gene TRBJ1-1, with 7 bases that match TRBD1. CDR3 size: 13 residues. Germline V gives CDR1 SQVTM, CDR2 ANQGSEA. The CDR3 reads CRVTAAGGAEAFF. DNA for the CDR3: TGCAGGGTTACAGCGGCAGGGGGTGCAGAAGCTTTCTTT. Based on the CDR3 plus reference TRBV29-1 and TRBJ1-1, the full variable domain is SAVISQKPSRDICQRGTSLTIQCQVDSQVTMMFWYRQQPGQSLTLIATANQGSEATYESGFVIDKFPISRPNLTFSTLTVSNMSPEDSSIYLCRVTAAGGAEAFFGQGTRLTVV.

V gene TRBV2 combines with J gene TRBJ1-2; a possible D gene is TRBD1 (5 bases). CDR1 SNHLY and CDR2 FYNNEI come from the germline V gene. This CDR3 region has 12 residues. Trimming took 7 bases from V and 8 from J, leaving 14 bases between them. CDR3 nucleotides: TGTGCCAGCAATGCGGGGCAGCGGGGCTACACCTTC. This encodes CASNAGQRGYTF.

On this clone: The junction shows a germline mismatch at one end, possibly a read error. The rearrangement joins TRBV11-2 to TRBJ1-5, with no clear D. CDR1 is SGHAT, CDR2 FQNNGV, per germline. The CDR3 length is 13 residues. CDR3 DNA sequence: TGTGCCAGCAGCCTAGAGTTCTTGCAGCCCCAGCATTTT. This sequence encodes CASSLEFLQPQHF. Drawing the rest from reference TRBV11-2 and TRBJ1-5, the complete variable domain is EAGVAQSPRYKIIEKRQSVAFWCNPISGHATLYWYQQILGQGPKLLIQFQNNGVVDDSQLPKDRFSAERLKGVDSTLKIQPAKLEDSAVYLCASSLEFLQPQHFGDGTRLSIL.

The chain recombines TRBV9 with TRBJ2-2, with 8 bases matching TRBD2. Germline CDR1 and CDR2: SGDLS and YYNGEE. The V and J ends lost 0 bases and 7 bases, in that order; junction bases with no gene match: 5. This CDR3 region has 15 residues. The CDR3, as DNA: TGTGCCAGCAGCGTAGTCGGGGGGGGCCACGGGGAGCTGTTTTTT. It encodes CASSVVGGGHGELFF.

This chain joins TRBV15 and TRBJ2-7, with 8 bases lining up with TRBD1. The CDR3 spans 15 residues. The V and J ends lost 5 bases and 5 bases, in that order; junction bases with no gene match: 11. Looked up from germline, CDR1 is LNHNV and CDR2 is YYDKDF (reference sequence). Here the CDR3 reads CATSSHKTGAHEQYF. DNA of the CDR3: TGTGCCACCAGCTCTCATAAGACAGGGGCCCACGAGCAGTACTTC. The complete variable domain, with remaining parts taken from reference TRBV15 and TRBJ2-7, reads DAMVIQNPRYQVTQFGKPVTLSCSQTLNHNVMYWYQQKSSQAPKLLFHYYDKDFNNEADTPDNFQSRRPNTSFCFLDIRSPGLGDTAMYLCATSSHKTGAHEQYFGPGTRLTVT.

This chain connects TRBV2 to TRBJ2-7, with D possibly TRBD2 on 5 matching bases. Germline V gives CDR1 SNHLY, CDR2 FYNNEI. The V end lost 0 bases, the J end lost 4 bases, and 7 bases lay between the germline ends. This CDR3 has 13 residues. The CDR3 region has the DNA TGTGCCAGCAGTGAAGCCGGGGTTTACGAGCAGTACTTC. Protein sequence: CASSEAGVYEQYF.

The chain is built from TRBV7-9 and TRBJ1-2, with D unclear. V gave up 5 bases and J gave up 8 bases, with 15 bases separating them. CDR1 SEHNR and CDR2 FQNEAQ come from the germline V gene (reference sequence). This CDR3 contains 13 residues. The CDR3 region has the DNA TGTGCCAGCAGCCTAGAGAGTCTGGAGGGCTACACCTTC. As protein: CASSLESLEGYTF. The full variable domain, with the rest looked up from reference TRBV7-9 and TRBJ1-2, is DTGVSQNPRHKITKRGQNVTFRCDPISEHNRLYWYRQTLGQGPEFLTYFQNEAQLEKSRLLSDRFSAERPKGSFSTLEIQRTEQGDSAMYLCASSLESLEGYTFGSGTRLTVV.

The CDR3 loop is CASSFAGVNYGYTF. The CDR3 coding sequence is TGCGCCAGCAGCTTCGCCGGGGTCAACTATGGCTACACCTTC. The V and J genes are TRBV5-1 and TRBJ1-2; the D is unclear. CDR3 length equals 14 residues. CDR1 SGHRS and CDR2 YFSETQ come from the germline V gene. V lost 2 bases, J lost 2 bases, and 10 bases lay in between.

This chain joins TRBV12-5 and TRBJ2-7, with D unresolved. Germline V gene data show CDR1 as LGHNT and CDR2 as FRNRAP. Trimming shortened V by 0 bases and J by 2 bases, and 14 bases separated the two germline ends. The CDR3 has 16 residues. CDR3 nucleotides: TGTGCTAGTGGTTTGGTACTCGGCAGCGCAACCTACGAGCAGTACTTC. Its translation: CASGLVLGSATYEQYF.

The rearrangement uses TRBV27 and TRBJ2-1; D might be TRBD1 (6 bases). Trimming removed 5 bases at V and 1 base at J, with 18 bases between. Germline assignment: CDR1 MNHEY and CDR2 SMNVEV (reference sequence). This CDR3 region has 17 residues. CDR3 protein: CASSPLTGLGSYNEQFF. As DNA, the CDR3 is TGTGCCAGCAGTCCCCTAACAGGGCTGGGGTCCTACAATGAGCAGTTCTTC.

This clone was seen a single time. The chain couples TRBV5-6 to TRBJ1-3, with 11 bases aligning to TRBD1. The CDR3 sequence is 16 residues long. J gave up 0 bases and V 4 bases, and 3 bases lay outside the gene matches. From germline, CDR1 is SGHDT and CDR2 YYEEEE. DNA of the CDR3: TGTGCCAGCAGCCTGGGACAGGGGGTCTCTGGAAACACCATATATTTT. This sequence encodes CASSLGQGVSGNTIYF.

The chain uses TRBV30 and TRBJ1-5; maybe TRBD1 (5 bases). This CDR3 spans 16 amino acids. Trimming took off 0 bases at V and 0 bases at J, with 12 bases between the two ends. CDR1 and CDR2 from the germline V gene are GTSNPN and SVGIG (reference sequence). This CDR3 reads CAWSVQGGVSNQPQHF. CDR3 coding DNA: TGTGCCTGGAGTGTACAAGGAGGGGTTAGCAATCAGCCCCAGCATTTT.

This sequence joins TRBV9 and TRBJ2-7, with 7 bases identical to TRBD2. V shed 3 bases and J 0 bases; nucleotides not matched to a gene: 3. Germline V gene sequence: CDR1 SGDLS, CDR2 YYNGEE. The CDR3 spans 14 residues. CDR3 amino acids: CASSGGGSSYEQYF. The CDR3 region has the DNA TGTGCCAGCAGCGGCGGGGGAAGCTCCTACGAGCAGTACTTC.

CDR3 DNA: TGTGCCAGCAGCGGGACTAGCGTAGATACGCAGTATTTT. Translating it yields CASSGTSVDTQYF. This rearrangement joins TRBV9 to TRBJ2-3, with 9 bases identical to TRBD2. The V and J ends lost 3 bases and 5 bases, in that order; junction bases with no gene match: 1. This CDR3 spans 13 amino acids. CDR1 is SGDLS and CDR2 is YYNGEE in the germline V gene.